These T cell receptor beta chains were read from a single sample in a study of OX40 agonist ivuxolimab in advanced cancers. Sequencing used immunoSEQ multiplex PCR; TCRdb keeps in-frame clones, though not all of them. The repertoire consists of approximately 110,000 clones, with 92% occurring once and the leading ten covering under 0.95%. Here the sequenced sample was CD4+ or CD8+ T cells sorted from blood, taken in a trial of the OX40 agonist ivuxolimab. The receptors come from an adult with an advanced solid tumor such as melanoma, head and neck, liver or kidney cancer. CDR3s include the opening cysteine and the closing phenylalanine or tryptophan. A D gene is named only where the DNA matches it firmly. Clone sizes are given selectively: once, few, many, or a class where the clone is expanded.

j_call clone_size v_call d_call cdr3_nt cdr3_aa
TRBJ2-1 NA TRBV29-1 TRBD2 TGCAGCGTTCGTGCTAGCGGCTCCTACAATGAGCAGTTCTTC CSVRASGSYNEQFF
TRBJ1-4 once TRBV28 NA TGTGCCAGTGGGTCTAATGAAAAACTGTTTTTT CASGSNEKLFF
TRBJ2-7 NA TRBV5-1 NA TGCGCCAGCAGCTTGTTGGGTTACGAGCAGTACTTC CASSLLGYEQYF
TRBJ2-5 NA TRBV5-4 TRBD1 TGTGCCAGCAGCCCAACCGGGACAGGGGCTGTAGAGACCCAGTACTTC CASSPTGTGAVETQYF
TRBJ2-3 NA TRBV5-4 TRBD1 TGTGCCAGCAGCTTAACAGGGGAAGATACGCAGTATTTT CASSLTGEDTQYF
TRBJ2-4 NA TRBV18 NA TGTGCCAGCTCACTTTCTCCGGGTGGGGACATTCAGTACTTC CASSLSPGGDIQYF
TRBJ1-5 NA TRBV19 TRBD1 TGTGCCAGTAGGGGGAGCCAGGGGGGCGGTACGGGGAGCAATCAGCCCCAGCATTTT CASRGSQGGGTGSNQPQHF
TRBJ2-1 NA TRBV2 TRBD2 TGTGCCAGCAGGGGAGCGGGAGCATACAATGAGCAGTTCTTC CASRGAGAYNEQFF
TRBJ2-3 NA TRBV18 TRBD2 TGTGCCAGCTCACCAAGTGGTAGCGGGACCCCAGATACGCAGTATTTT CASSPSGSGTPDTQYF
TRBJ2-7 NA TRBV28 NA TGTGCCAGCGCTATAGACCCGGACTACAGGAGCTCCTACGAGCAGTACTTC CASAIDPDYRSSYEQYF
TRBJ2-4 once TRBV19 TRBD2 TGTGCCAGTAGTCCCTTAGCGGGAGTGGGGGACATTCAGTACTTC CASSPLAGVGDIQYF
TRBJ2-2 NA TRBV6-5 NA TGTGCCAGCAGGCCGGGGAACACCGGGGAGCTGTTTTTT CASRPGNTGELFF
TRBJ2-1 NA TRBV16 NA TGTGCCAGCAGGTACAGACAGGGAGGGTACAATGAGCAGTTCTTC CASRYRQGGYNEQFF
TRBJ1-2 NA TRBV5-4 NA TGTGCCAGCAGCTTGATTCGGGGCGATGGCTACACCTTC CASSLIRGDGYTF
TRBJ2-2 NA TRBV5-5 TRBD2 TGTGCCAGCAGCCCCTCTGGGACTAGCGGTACCGGGGAGCTGTTTTTT CASSPSGTSGTGELFF
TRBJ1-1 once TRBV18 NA TGTGCCAGCTCACTCCGACCTCATCAACAGGACACTGAAGCTTTCTTT CASSLRPHQQDTEAFF
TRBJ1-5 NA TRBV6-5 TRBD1 TGTGCCAGCACCGACAGGGCCCAGCCCCAGCATTTT CASTDRAQPQHF
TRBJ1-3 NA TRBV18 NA TGTGCCAGCTCACCACGGGGGGGCCAAGGAAACACCATATATTTT CASSPRGGQGNTIYF
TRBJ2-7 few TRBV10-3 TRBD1 TGTGCCATCGGGACAGACTCCTACGAGCAGTACTTC CAIGTDSYEQYF
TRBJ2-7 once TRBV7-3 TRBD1 TGTGCCAGCAGCTCGACCGGGACAGGGGGCGACGAGCAGTACTTC CASSSTGTGGDEQYF
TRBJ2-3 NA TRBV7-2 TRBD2 TGTGCCAGCAGCTTAGTCGGGAGGCGCACAGATACGCAGTATTTT CASSLVGRRTDTQYF
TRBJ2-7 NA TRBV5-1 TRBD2 TGCGCCAGCGGCAGGGAGGGCTACGAGCAGTACTTC CASGREGYEQYF
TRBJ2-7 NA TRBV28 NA TGTGCCAGCACCTCTGAGAGCTACGAGCAGTACTTC CASTSESYEQYF
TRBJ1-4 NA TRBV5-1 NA TGCGCCAGCAGCTTGGGAGGACTAGAGGCCGTTACAACTAATGAAAAACTGTTTTTT CASSLGGLEAVTTNEKLFF
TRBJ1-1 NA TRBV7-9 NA TGTGCCAGCAGCTTAGCCTGGGAAATGAACACTGAAGCTTTCTTT CASSLAWEMNTEAFF
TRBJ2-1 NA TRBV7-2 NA TGTGCCAGCAGCCGACAGCAGAACTCCTACAATGAGCAGTTCTTC CASSRQQNSYNEQFF
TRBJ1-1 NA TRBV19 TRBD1 TGTGCCAGTAGTATGAGGCAGGGGGCTGTTAACACTGAAGCTTTCTTT CASSMRQGAVNTEAFF
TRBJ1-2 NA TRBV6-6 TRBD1 TGTGCCAGCAGTCGCCGGGACAGTCCTATGGAGGATGGCTACACCTTC CASSRRDSPMEDGYTF
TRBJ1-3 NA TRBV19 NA TGTGCCATTCCGGGACCGGAGGATAGTGACTCTGGAAACACCATATATTTT CAIPGPEDSDSGNTIYF
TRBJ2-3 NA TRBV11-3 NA TGTGCCAGCAGCTTAGGGGGGCGGGATGCAGATACGCAGTATTTT CASSLGGRDADTQYF
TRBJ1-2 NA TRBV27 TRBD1 TGTGCCAGCAGTCTGGGAGGGGGCGGGAACTATGGCTACACCTTC CASSLGGGGNYGYTF
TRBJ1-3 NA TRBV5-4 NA TGTGCCAGCAGCCTGGGCTGGGGCTCTGGAAACACCATATATTTT CASSLGWGSGNTIYF
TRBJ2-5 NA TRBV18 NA TGTGCCAGCTCACCACAAACCGGGACGATCCAAGAGACCCAGTACTTC CASSPQTGTIQETQYF
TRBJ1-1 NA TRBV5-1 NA TGCGCCAGCAGCTTGGGGGAATTGAACACTGAAGCTTTCTTT CASSLGELNTEAFF
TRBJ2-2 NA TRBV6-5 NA TGTGCCAGCAGGCACTCCGGGGAGCTGTTTTTT CASRHSGELFF